Presented here are 2 T cell receptor beta chains from one specimen sequenced in a study of technical replicates of blood from several donors. Here immunoSEQ multiplex PCR was the method, and the copy in TCRdb shows in-frame clones only, minus some. The sample yields about 80,000 clones, 70% to 90% seen once. Specimen: T cells isolated from PBMCs. Receptors were obtained from a human donor in good health.

The chain combines TRBV2 with TRBJ2-5, with TRBD2 matching 9 bases. Trimming took 1 base from V and 4 from J; bases not matched to a gene: 10. This CDR3 region has 17 residues. From germline, CDR1 is SNHLY and CDR2 FYNNEI. The CDR3 region has the DNA TGTGCCAGCAGTGAAGGCCCTTTTAGCGGGAGCGGAGAGACCCAGTACTTC. It translates to CASSEGPFSGSGETQYF. The complete variable domain, with remaining parts taken from reference TRBV2 and TRBJ2-5, reads EPEVTQTPSHQVTQMGQEVILRCVPISNHLYFYWYRQILGQKVEFLVSFYNNEISEKSEIFDDQFSVERPDGSNFTLKIRSTKLEDSAMYFCASSEGPFSGSGETQYFGPGTRLLVL.

This chain links TRBV11-3 with TRBJ2-6; D possibly corresponds to TRBD2 (5 bases). The CDR3 has 16 amino acids. V lost 5 bases to trimming and J lost 1 base, with 12 bases between them. The germline CDR1 and CDR2 sequences are SGHNT and YENEEA. The DNA of the CDR3 is TGTGCCAGCAGCCTCCGGACTGCTTCTGGGGCCAACGTCCTGACTTTC. Residues: CASSLRTASGANVLTF.